This T cell receptor (beta chain) was retrieved from a study of neurological immune-mediated disorders. Trimming stripped 2 bases from V and 0 bases from J, with 11 bases between. Germline CDR1 and CDR2: DFQATT and SNEGSKA (reference sequence). The CDR3 runs to 15 residues. In this sample, this clonotype turned up many times. TCRdb analysed the 5' RACE reads with MiXCR anew, one entry per CDR3 protein. The data contain 25,000 to 30,000 distinct CDR3 sequences, roughly an eighth of them singletons. What was sequenced was PBMCs. This clonotype was sampled from a man between 60 and 70 years old in good health. The chain recombines TRBV20-1 with TRBJ2-1; D possibly uses TRBD1 or TRBD2 (6 bases each). The CDR3 DNA reads TGCAGTGCTAGACGGGGGCCCTACTCCTACAATGAGCAGTTCTTC. Translating it yields CSARRGPYSYNEQFF.